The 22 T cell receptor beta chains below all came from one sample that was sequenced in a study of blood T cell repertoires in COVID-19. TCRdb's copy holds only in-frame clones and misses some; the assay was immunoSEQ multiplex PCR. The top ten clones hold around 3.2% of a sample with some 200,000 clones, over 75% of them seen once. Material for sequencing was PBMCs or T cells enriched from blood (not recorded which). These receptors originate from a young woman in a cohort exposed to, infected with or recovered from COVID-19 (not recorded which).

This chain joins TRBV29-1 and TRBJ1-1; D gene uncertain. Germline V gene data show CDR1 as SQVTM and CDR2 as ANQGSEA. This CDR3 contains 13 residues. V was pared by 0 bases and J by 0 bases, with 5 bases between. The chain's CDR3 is CSVEDGLNTEAFF. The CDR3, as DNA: TGCAGCGTTGAAGACGGGTTGAACACTGAAGCTTTCTTT.

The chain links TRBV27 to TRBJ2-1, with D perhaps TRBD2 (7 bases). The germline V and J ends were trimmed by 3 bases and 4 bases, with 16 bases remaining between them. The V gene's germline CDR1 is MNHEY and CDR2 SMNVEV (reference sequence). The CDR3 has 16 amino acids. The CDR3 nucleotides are TGTGCCAGCAGTTTGCGGGGGCCGGAGGGTTACAATGAGCAGTTCTTC. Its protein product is CASSLRGPEGYNEQFF.

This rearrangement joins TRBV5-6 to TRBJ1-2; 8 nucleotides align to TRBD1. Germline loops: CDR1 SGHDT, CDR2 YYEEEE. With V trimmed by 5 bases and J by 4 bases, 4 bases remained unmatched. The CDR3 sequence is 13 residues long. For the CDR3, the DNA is TGTGCCAGCAGTCTGGACAGGGTCTATGGCTACACCTTC. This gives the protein CASSLDRVYGYTF.

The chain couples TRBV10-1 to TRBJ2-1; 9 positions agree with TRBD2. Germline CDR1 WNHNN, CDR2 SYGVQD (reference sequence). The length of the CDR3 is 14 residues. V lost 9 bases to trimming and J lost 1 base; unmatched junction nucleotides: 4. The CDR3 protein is CARFSGRSYNEQFF. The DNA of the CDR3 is TGCGCCAGGTTTAGCGGGAGATCCTACAATGAGCAGTTCTTC.

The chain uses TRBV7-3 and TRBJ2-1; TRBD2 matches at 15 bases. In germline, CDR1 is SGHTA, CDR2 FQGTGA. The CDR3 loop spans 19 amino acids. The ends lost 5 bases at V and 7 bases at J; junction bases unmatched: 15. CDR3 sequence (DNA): TGTGCCAGCAGCAAATCCGGGACTAGCGGGAGGTTAAGCTTTAATGAGCAGTTCTTC. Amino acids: CASSKSGTSGRLSFNEQFF.

CDR3 residues: CASSEGTAFTDTQYF. The CDR3 coding sequence is TGCGCCAGCAGCGAAGGGACAGCTTTCACAGATACGCAGTATTTT. The J gene is TRBJ2-3, the V gene TRBV5-1; 7 bases align to TRBD1. CDR3 length equals 15 residues. J was trimmed by 2 bases and V by 4 bases; bases with no gene match: 7. Germline lookup yields CDR1 SGHRS and CDR2 YFSETQ.

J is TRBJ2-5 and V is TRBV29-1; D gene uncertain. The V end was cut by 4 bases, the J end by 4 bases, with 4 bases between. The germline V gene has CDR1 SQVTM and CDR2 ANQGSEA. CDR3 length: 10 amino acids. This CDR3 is CSVAGETQYF. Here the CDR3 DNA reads TGCAGCGTTGCCGGAGAGACCCAGTACTTC.

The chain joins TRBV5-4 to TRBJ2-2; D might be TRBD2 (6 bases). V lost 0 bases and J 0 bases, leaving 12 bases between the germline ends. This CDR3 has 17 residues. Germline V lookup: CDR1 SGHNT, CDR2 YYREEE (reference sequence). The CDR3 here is CASSLGLAGTNTGELFF. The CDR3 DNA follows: TGTGCCAGCAGCTTGGGACTGGCGGGAACGAACACCGGGGAGCTGTTTTTT.

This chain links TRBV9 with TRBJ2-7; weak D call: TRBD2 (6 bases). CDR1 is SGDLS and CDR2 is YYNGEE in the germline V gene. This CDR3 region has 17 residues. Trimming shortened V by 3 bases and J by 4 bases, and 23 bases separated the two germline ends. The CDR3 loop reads CASSAHPYGTGGYEQYF. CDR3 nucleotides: TGTGCCAGCAGCGCACATCCCTACGGGACTGGGGGGTACGAGCAGTACTTC.

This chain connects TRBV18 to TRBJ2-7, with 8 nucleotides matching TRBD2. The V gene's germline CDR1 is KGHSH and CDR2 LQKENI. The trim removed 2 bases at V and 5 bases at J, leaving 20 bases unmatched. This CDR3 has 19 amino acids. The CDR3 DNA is TGTGCCAGCTCACCAGGCCGGGTGGTAGCGGGAAGCGCCTCGGACGAGCAGTACTTC. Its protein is CASSPGRVVAGSASDEQYF.

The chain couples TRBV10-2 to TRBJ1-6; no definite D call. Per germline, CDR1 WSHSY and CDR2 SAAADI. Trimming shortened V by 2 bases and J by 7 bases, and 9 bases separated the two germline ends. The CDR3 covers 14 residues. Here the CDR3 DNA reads TGCGCCAGCAGTGAGGCGTCTGTAAATTCACCCCTCCACTTT. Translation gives CASSEASVNSPLHF.

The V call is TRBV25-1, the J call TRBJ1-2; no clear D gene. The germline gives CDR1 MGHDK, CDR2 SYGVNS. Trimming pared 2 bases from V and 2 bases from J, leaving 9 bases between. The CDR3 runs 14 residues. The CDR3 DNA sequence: TGTGCCAGCAGTGAAGGAGCCAGAAACTATGGCTACACCTTC. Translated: CASSEGARNYGYTF.

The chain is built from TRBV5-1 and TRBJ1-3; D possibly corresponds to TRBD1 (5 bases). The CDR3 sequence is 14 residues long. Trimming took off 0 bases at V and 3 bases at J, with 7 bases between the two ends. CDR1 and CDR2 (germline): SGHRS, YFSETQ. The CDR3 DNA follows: TGCGCCAGCAGCTTGGCAGGGTTTGGAAACACCATATATTTT. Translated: CASSLAGFGNTIYF.

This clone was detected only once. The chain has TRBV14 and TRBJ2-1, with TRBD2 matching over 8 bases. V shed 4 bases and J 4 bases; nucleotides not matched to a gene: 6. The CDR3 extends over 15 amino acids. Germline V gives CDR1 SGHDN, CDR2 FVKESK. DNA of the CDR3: TGTGCCAGCAGCCGTCGGGGGGGGCTTTACAATGAGCAGTTCTTC. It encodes CASSRRGGLYNEQFF.

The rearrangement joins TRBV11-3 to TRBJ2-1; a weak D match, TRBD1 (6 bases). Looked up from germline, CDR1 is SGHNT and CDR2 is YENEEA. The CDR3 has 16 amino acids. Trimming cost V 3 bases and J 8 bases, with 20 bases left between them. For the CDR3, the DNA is TGTGCCAGCAGCTTCAGAGGACAGAGTTCTAGGGATGAGCAGTTCTTC. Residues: CASSFRGQSSRDEQFF.

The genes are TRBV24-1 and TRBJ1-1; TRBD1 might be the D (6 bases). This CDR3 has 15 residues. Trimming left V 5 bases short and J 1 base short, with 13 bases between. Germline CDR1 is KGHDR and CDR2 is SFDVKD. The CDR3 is CATSGTSTGNTEAFF. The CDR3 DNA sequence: TGTGCCACCAGTGGGACTTCGACAGGGAACACTGAAGCTTTCTTT.

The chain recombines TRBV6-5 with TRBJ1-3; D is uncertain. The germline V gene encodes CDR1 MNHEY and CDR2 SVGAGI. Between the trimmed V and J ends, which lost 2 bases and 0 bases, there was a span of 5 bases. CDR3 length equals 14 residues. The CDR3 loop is CASSYSLSGNTIYF. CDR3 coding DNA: TGTGCCAGCAGTTACAGCCTCTCTGGAAACACCATATATTTT.

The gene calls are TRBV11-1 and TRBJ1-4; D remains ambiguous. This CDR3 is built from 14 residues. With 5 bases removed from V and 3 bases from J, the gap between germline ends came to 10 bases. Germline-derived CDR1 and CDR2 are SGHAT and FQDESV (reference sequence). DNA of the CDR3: TGTGCCAGCAGCGTGGAGGGATCTAATGAAAAACTGTTTTTT. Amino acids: CASSVEGSNEKLFF.

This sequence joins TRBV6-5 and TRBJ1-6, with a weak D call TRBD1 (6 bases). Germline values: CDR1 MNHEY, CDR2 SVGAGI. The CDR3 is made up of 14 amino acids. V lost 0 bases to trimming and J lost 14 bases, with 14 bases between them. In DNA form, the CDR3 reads TGTGCCAGCAGTTACTCGAGGGGACAATTAGCCCTCCACTTT. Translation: CASSYSRGQLALHF.

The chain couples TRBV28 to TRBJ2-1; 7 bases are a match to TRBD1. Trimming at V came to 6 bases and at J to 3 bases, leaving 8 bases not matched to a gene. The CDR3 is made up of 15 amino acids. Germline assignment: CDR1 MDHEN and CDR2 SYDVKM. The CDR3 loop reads CASRGTALGYNEQFF. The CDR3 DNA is TGTGCCAGCAGGGGGACAGCCTTAGGCTACAATGAGCAGTTCTTC.

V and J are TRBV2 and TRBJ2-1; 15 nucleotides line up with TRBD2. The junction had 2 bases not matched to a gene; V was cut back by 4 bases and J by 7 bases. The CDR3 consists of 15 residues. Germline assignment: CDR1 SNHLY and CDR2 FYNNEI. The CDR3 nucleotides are TGTGCCAGCAGTGGGACTAGCGGGAGGGCGAATGAGCAGTTCTTC. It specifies CASSGTSGRANEQFF.

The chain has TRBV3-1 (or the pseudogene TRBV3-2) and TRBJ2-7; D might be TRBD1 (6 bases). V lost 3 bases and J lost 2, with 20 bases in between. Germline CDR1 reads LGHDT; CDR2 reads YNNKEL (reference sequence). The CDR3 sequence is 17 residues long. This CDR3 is CASSQPQGRGSPYEQYF. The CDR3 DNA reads TGTGCCAGCAGCCAGCCCCAGGGCAGGGGATCCCCCTACGAGCAGTACTTC.